One sample yielded the 32 T cell receptor beta chains listed below, sequenced in a study of blood T cell repertoires in COVID-19. Using immunoSEQ multiplex PCR, the repertoire was profiled, and TCRdb retains in-frame clones only, with some absent. The table records approximately 57,000 clones, around 87% of them present only once. The sequenced material came from peripheral blood. These receptors were collected from a man aged 45 to 65 with acute or convalescent COVID-19.

The chain recombines TRBV5-1 with TRBJ2-2; a possible D gene is TRBD1 (5 bases). This CDR3 is built from 14 residues. The V end lost 5 bases, the J end lost 4 bases, and 12 bases lay between the germline ends. From germline, CDR1 is SGHRS and CDR2 YFSETQ. The CDR3 DNA follows: TGCGCCAGCAGAGGGGTCTACACCACCGGGGAGCTGTTTTTT. It specifies CASRGVYTTGELFF.

This chain joins TRBV11-1 and TRBJ1-2, with no clear D. The CDR3 covers 12 residues. Deletions cut 11 bases from V and 2 bases from J, with 12 bases between. The germline gives CDR1 SGHAT, CDR2 FQDESV (reference sequence). The CDR3: CASSSRNYGYTF. CDR3 nucleotides: TGTGCCTCCTCTTCTCGGAACTATGGCTACACCTTC. Supplemented by reference TRBV11-1 and TRBJ1-2, the full variable domain reads EAEVAQSPRYKITEKSQAVAFWCDPISGHATLYWYRQILGQGPELLVQFQDESVVDDSQLPKDRFSAERLKGVDSTLKIQPAELGDSAMYLCASSSRNYGYTFGSGTRLTVV.

The chain is built from TRBV19 and TRBJ2-2; 11 bases map to TRBD1. With 3 bases clipped from V and 6 bases from J, the junction kept 3 bases outside the gene matches. The CDR3 is made up of 15 amino acids. Germline assignment: CDR1 LNHDA and CDR2 SQIVND (reference sequence). CDR3 sequence: CASSMGQGGAGELFF. The CDR3, as DNA: TGTGCCAGTAGTATGGGACAGGGGGGCGCCGGGGAGCTGTTTTTT.

The chain links TRBV3-1 (or the pseudogene TRBV3-2) to TRBJ1-6; D possibly corresponds to TRBD1 (5 bases). Trimming removed 1 base from V and 0 bases from J, with 7 bases in between. Germline V gene lookup returns CDR1 LGHDT and CDR2 YNNKEL (reference sequence). CDR3 length equals 16 residues. CDR3: CASSQVRGSYNSPLHF. DNA for the CDR3: TGTGCCAGCAGCCAAGTAAGGGGCTCCTATAATTCACCCCTCCACTTT.

This clone appeared a few times. The rearrangement uses TRBV19 and TRBJ1-2; no reliable D call. Per germline, CDR1 LNHDA and CDR2 SQIVND (reference sequence). The CDR3 runs to 14 residues. V dropped 2 bases and J dropped 8 bases, with 15 bases sitting between them. The CDR3 nucleotides read TGTGCCAGTAGTATAATGAGATCAGGAGGGGGCTACACCTTC. This gives the protein CASSIMRSGGGYTF.

This clone was picked up one time. The V gene is TRBV28, the J gene TRBJ2-5; TRBD1 aligns across 7 bases. CDR1 is MDHEN, CDR2 SYDVKM, per germline. The V segment lost 5 bases and the J segment 4 bases; nucleotides outside the gene matches: 10. There are 15 residues in the CDR3. CDR3 sequence: CASSLGGAVGETQYF. The CDR3, as DNA: TGTGCCAGCAGTCTAGGGGGCGCGGTGGGAGAGACCCAGTACTTC. Together with reference TRBV28 and TRBJ2-5, the CDR3 gives the full variable domain: DVKVTQSSRYLVKRTGEKVFLECVQDMDHENMFWYRQDPGLGLRLIYFSYDVKMKEKGDIPEGYSVSREKKERFSLILESASTNQTSMYLCASSLGGAVGETQYFGPGTRLLVL.

The CDR3 loop reads CATSVALAGVADTQYF. The DNA for the CDR3 is TGTGCCACCAGTGTGGCGCTAGCGGGAGTTGCGGATACGCAGTATTTT. This rearrangement joins TRBV24-1 to TRBJ2-3; 10 nucleotides align to TRBD2. Germline CDR1 KGHDR, CDR2 SFDVKD. V lost 5 bases to trimming and J lost 6 bases; unmatched junction nucleotides: 10. The length of the CDR3 is 16 residues.

The chain couples TRBV24-1 to TRBJ2-1; D may be TRBD2 (6 bases). The CDR3 spans 16 residues. Germline V gene lookup returns CDR1 KGHDR and CDR2 SFDVKD. V lost 5 bases and J lost 6, with 19 bases in between. The DNA of the CDR3 is TGTGCCACCAGTGTCCCCAGAGGGCGGGAACGCAATGAGCAGTTCTTC. Its translation: CATSVPRGRERNEQFF.

CDR3 region: CASSLEAVSSYEQYF. The CDR3, as DNA: TGTGCCAGCAGCTTAGAAGCGGTGAGCTCCTACGAGCAGTACTTC. This sequence joins TRBV11-3 and TRBJ2-7, with D possibly TRBD2 on 5 matching bases. CDR1 is SGHNT and CDR2 is YENEEA in the germline V gene. The CDR3 runs 15 residues. V shed 0 bases and J shed 0 bases, with 9 bases lying between them.

The chain recombines TRBV6-6 with TRBJ2-7; no definite D call. CDR3 size: 13 residues. Germline loops: CDR1 MNHNY, CDR2 SVGAGI (reference sequence). The ends were cut back, 5 bases at V and 3 bases at J, with 11 bases in the middle. Written as DNA, the CDR3 is TGTGCCAGCAGTCAAAGCAGGATCTACGAGCAGTACTTC. Its protein product is CASSQSRIYEQYF.

This rearrangement joins TRBV7-9 to TRBJ1-2; D is possibly TRBD1 (6 bases). CDR1 is SEHNR and CDR2 is FQNEAQ in the germline V gene (reference sequence). The length of the CDR3 is 18 residues. Deletions cut 5 bases from V and 8 bases from J, with 30 bases between. This CDR3 is CASSPRGSALAGLKGYTF. The CDR3 DNA reads as TGTGCCAGCAGCCCTAGGGGGTCTGCTCTAGCAGGGCTCAAAGGCTACACCTTC.

CDR3: CASSEWTGGYEQYF. The CDR3 DNA reads TGCGCCAGCAGTGAGTGGACAGGGGGTTACGAGCAGTACTTC. The chain carries TRBV10-2 and TRBJ2-7, with 10 nucleotides matching TRBD1. The CDR3 length is 14 residues. The junction had 1 base not matched to a gene; V was cut back by 1 base and J by 4 bases. The germline CDR1 and CDR2 sequences are WSHSY and SAAADI.

This chain uses TRBV30 with TRBJ2-7; TRBD1 aligns across 8 bases. The CDR3 is made up of 15 amino acids. CDR1 is GTSNPN and CDR2 is SVGIG in the germline V gene (reference sequence). V gave up 4 bases and J gave up 2 bases; unmatched junction bases: 10. The CDR3 nucleotides are TGTGCCTGGACCCAATCGGGACAGGAGGCCTACGAGCAGTACTTC. This codes for CAWTQSGQEAYEQYF.

CDR3 nucleotides: TGTGCCAGTAATCAAGGGGTCGGGAGTCCACCCCCCGTCCCAACGAACACCGGGGAGCTGTTTTTT. This gives the protein CASNQGVGSPPPVPTNTGELFF. This chain uses TRBV19 with TRBJ2-2, with D perhaps matching TRBD2 (6 bases). Germline CDR1 is LNHDA and CDR2 is SQIVND (reference sequence). V was trimmed by 7 bases and J by 0 bases, leaving 33 bases between them. This CDR3 has 22 amino acids.

The chain carries TRBV19 and TRBJ2-6, with D perhaps TRBD1 (5 bases). With 4 bases removed from V and 4 bases from J, the gap between germline ends came to 11 bases. CDR1 LNHDA and CDR2 SQIVND come from the germline V gene (reference sequence). The CDR3 loop spans 15 amino acids. As DNA, the CDR3 is TGTGCCAGTAGTACCTCAGGGTCCGGGGCCAACGTCCTGACTTTC. As protein: CASSTSGSGANVLTF.

Of note for this clone: The conserved phenylalanine or tryptophan is not found at the CDR3 terminus, so this likely reflects a read error. Because the CDR3's place on the DNA is in doubt, the DNA is left out and the CDR3 is given as listed by TCRdb. The chain uses TRBV18 and TRBJ1-1. Germline values: CDR1 KGHSH, CDR2 LQKENI. The CDR3 spans 8 residues, counting both ends. The CDR3 loop is CASSPVAL.

The chain has TRBV5-5 and TRBJ1-4; 9 bases agree with TRBD1. After removal of 4 bases from V and 7 bases from J, the junction contained 5 bases not matched to a gene. The CDR3 loop spans 14 amino acids. Germline assignment: CDR1 SGHKS and CDR2 YYEKEE (reference sequence). The CDR3 sequence: CASSLGQGTEKLFF. DNA of the CDR3: TGTGCCAGCAGCCTGGGACAGGGCACTGAAAAACTGTTTTTT.

CDR3 in DNA: TGCGCCAGCAGCCCCGGCGACAGGGTCTTTGACGAGCAGTACTTC. Amino acid sequence: CASSPGDRVFDEQYF. The V and J genes are TRBV4-1 and TRBJ2-7; 7 positions agree with TRBD1. The V segment lost 4 bases and the J segment 5 bases; nucleotides outside the gene matches: 11. CDR3 size: 15 residues. Germline assignment: CDR1 MGHRA and CDR2 YSYEKL.

J is TRBJ1-2 and V is TRBV7-9; tentative D call: TRBD1 (6 bases). The V gene lost 0 bases and the J gene lost 7 bases, with 21 bases spanning the gap. The germline CDR1 and CDR2 sequences are SEHNR and FQNEAQ (reference sequence). This CDR3 has 17 amino acids. The CDR3: CASSLAVDLVGALGYTF. For the CDR3, the DNA is TGTGCCAGCAGCTTAGCGGTGGATTTAGTGGGGGCGCTTGGCTACACCTTC.

For the CDR3, the DNA is TGTGCCAGCAGCTTCCGACAGGGGGGGAATGAAAAACTGTTTTTT. Its translation: CASSFRQGGNEKLFF. This sequence joins TRBV7-9 and TRBJ1-4; 9 nucleotides line up with TRBD1. CDR3 length equals 15 residues. The V and J ends lost 3 bases and 5 bases, in that order; junction bases with no gene match: 4. Germline V CDR1 and CDR2: SEHNR, FQNEAQ (reference sequence).

CDR3 sequence reads: CASSLSAPGFSNQPQHF. DNA of the CDR3: TGTGCCAGCAGTTTATCCGCTCCCGGGTTTAGCAATCAGCCCCAGCATTTT. The rearrangement joins TRBV27 to TRBJ1-5; no reliable D call. CDR1 is MNHEY and CDR2 is SMNVEV in the germline V gene (reference sequence). Trimming removed 0 bases at V and 0 bases at J, with 12 bases between. The CDR3 loop spans 17 amino acids.

This chain links TRBV6-5 with TRBJ1-1, with 8 bases identical to TRBD1. The germline V gene has CDR1 MNHEY and CDR2 SVGAGI. Trimming removed 6 bases from V and 7 bases from J; junction bases left unmatched: 7. This CDR3 is 13 amino acids long. This chain's CDR3 is CASRNPDRDEAFF. The CDR3 coding sequence is TGTGCCAGCAGGAACCCGGACAGGGATGAAGCTTTCTTT.

The genes are TRBV14 and TRBJ2-2; possible D gene TRBD1, 5 bases. The CDR3 runs 17 residues. The V and J ends lost 1 base and 6 bases respectively, with 18 bases between them. The germline CDR1 and CDR2 sequences are SGHDN and FVKESK. In DNA form, the CDR3 reads TGTGCCAGCAGCCAAGGGCGGACAAGCCAGGACCCCGGGGAGCTGTTTTTT. Translating gives CASSQGRTSQDPGELFF.

The chain has TRBV19 and TRBJ1-2, with a tentative D call TRBD1 (5 bases). Germline CDR1 and CDR2: LNHDA and SQIVND (reference sequence). V was cut by 5 bases and J by 8 bases, with 15 bases left in between. The CDR3 totals 13 residues. The CDR3 nucleotides read TGTGCCAGTAGTGTGACAGCGGGGGGAGGCTACACCTTC. As protein: CASSVTAGGGYTF.

This chain connects TRBV6-1 to TRBJ2-1; D remains unclear. The CDR3 spans 14 residues. Trimming shortened V by 3 bases and J by 3 bases, and 9 bases separated the two germline ends. Germline CDR1 reads MNHNS; CDR2 reads SASEGT. CDR3 in amino acids: CASSDLWSYNEQFF. CDR3 nucleotides: TGTGCCAGCAGTGATCTTTGGAGCTACAATGAGCAGTTCTTC.

The genes are TRBV5-6 and TRBJ2-1; the D gene is possibly TRBD2 (5 bases). CDR1 is SGHDT, CDR2 YYEEEE, per germline. The germline V and J ends were trimmed by 0 bases and 5 bases, with 12 bases remaining between them. The length of the CDR3 is 15 residues. The CDR3, as DNA: TGTGCCAGCAGCTTGGCCTCGGGATGGAACAATGAGCAGTTCTTC. Encoded protein: CASSLASGWNNEQFF.

The chain links TRBV7-9 to TRBJ2-3; D ambiguous. CDR3 size: 14 residues. The germline V and J ends were trimmed by 2 bases and 4 bases, with 10 bases remaining between them. Germline lookup yields CDR1 SEHNR and CDR2 FQNEAQ (reference sequence). This CDR3 is CASSLSRISDTQYF. In nucleotides, the CDR3 is TGTGCCAGCAGCTTATCGAGGATATCAGATACGCAGTATTTT.

This clone was counted once. This chain links TRBV2 with TRBJ1-6; D not certain. Germline V gene lookup returns CDR1 SNHLY and CDR2 FYNNEI. CDR3 length equals 13 residues. Trimming stripped 5 bases from V and 7 bases from J, with 9 bases between. CDR3 coding DNA: TGTGCCAGCAGTCAGGATCAGAATTCACCCCTCCACTTT. Translation gives CASSQDQNSPLHF. Variable domain in full (rest from reference TRBV2 and TRBJ1-6): EPEVTQTPSHQVTQMGQEVILRCVPISNHLYFYWYRQILGQKVEFLVSFYNNEISEKSEIFDDQFSVERPDGSNFTLKIRSTKLEDSAMYFCASSQDQNSPLHFGNGTRLTVT.

The chain carries TRBV4-2 and TRBJ1-5; 7 nucleotides line up with TRBD1. Germline-derived CDR1 and CDR2 are LGHNA and YNFKEQ. The CDR3 extends over 16 amino acids. J lost 6 bases, V lost 0 bases, and 8 bases had no gene match. The CDR3 nucleotides read TGTGCCAGCAGCCAAGAGTATTTACAGGGGACTCAGCCCCAGCATTTT. This codes for CASSQEYLQGTQPQHF.

The V call is TRBV18, the J call TRBJ1-4; 7 nucleotides agree with TRBD1. CDR3 length: 15 residues. Germline V lookup: CDR1 KGHSH, CDR2 LQKENI. V was pared by 6 bases and J by 2 bases, with 6 bases of the junction left unmatched. The CDR3 reads CASSPGQSTNEKLFF. CDR3 sequence (DNA): TGTGCCAGCTCGCCGGGACAGTCCACTAATGAAAAACTGTTTTTT.

This chain joins TRBV2 and TRBJ1-1; 7 bases are shared with TRBD1. Germline V gives CDR1 SNHLY, CDR2 FYNNEI. The CDR3 is made up of 15 amino acids. The ends lost 5 bases at V and 1 base at J; junction bases unmatched: 7. The CDR3 nucleotides are TGTGCCAGCAGTTCAAGACAGGGAGGGAACACTGAAGCTTTCTTT. Translation: CASSSRQGGNTEAFF. Complete variable domain (other parts from reference TRBV2 and TRBJ1-1): EPEVTQTPSHQVTQMGQEVILRCVPISNHLYFYWYRQILGQKVEFLVSFYNNEISEKSEIFDDQFSVERPDGSNFTLKIRSTKLEDSAMYFCASSSRQGGNTEAFFGQGTRLTVV.

V usage is TRBV6-1 and J usage is TRBJ2-2, with D perhaps TRBD1 (5 bases). Germline CDR1 reads MNHNS; CDR2 reads SASEGT. The CDR3 runs 17 residues. Trimming cost V 3 bases and J 7 bases, with 21 bases left between them. CDR3 coding DNA: TGTGCCAGCAGTGAGTTCCCCTTCGCGACAGATATCGGGGAGCTGTTTTTT. Residues: CASSEFPFATDIGELFF.